Listed here are 23 T cell receptor beta chains from one sample, sequenced in a study of beta chain features in type 1 diabetes. Reverse transcription of all isolated RNA meant that expressed TCRB transcripts were sequenced. The assay was immunoSEQ multiplex PCR, and TCRdb's table has in-frame clones only and misses some. This sample has more than 350,000 clones; roughly an eighth occur once, and the top ten carry 0.046%. The sample comprised naive CD4+ T cells from blood. The receptor set was obtained from a woman in her late teens or twenties in good health.

This clone showed up just a few times. The rearrangement links TRBV5-4 to TRBJ2-3; D remains ambiguous. V was clipped by 2 bases and J by 0 bases, with 7 bases between them. Per germline, CDR1 SGHNT and CDR2 YYREEE (reference sequence). The CDR3 consists of 14 residues. CDR3 residues: CASSFGPSTDTQYF. The CDR3 DNA sequence: TGTGCCAGCAGCTTTGGTCCTAGCACAGATACGCAGTATTTT.

This chain links TRBV28 with TRBJ2-7; TRBD1 agrees at 8 bases. CDR3 length: 15 amino acids. Trimming took 6 bases from V and 2 from J; bases not matched to a gene: 9. CDR1 is MDHEN, CDR2 SYDVKM, per germline. This CDR3 reads CASSRGTGVPYEQYV. The CDR3, as DNA: TGTGCCAGCAGCCGTGGGACAGGTGTCCCCTACGAGCAGTACGTC.

The chain combines TRBV11-2 with TRBJ1-2; 7 bases fit TRBD1. After removal of 7 bases from V and 3 bases from J, the junction contained 14 bases not matched to a gene. Germline values: CDR1 SGHAT, CDR2 FQNNGV. The CDR3 is made up of 16 amino acids. CDR3 bases: TGTGCCAGCATAATAGGGGGCGAATCAACCGACTATGGCTACACCTTC. Translating it yields CASIIGGESTDYGYTF.

There are a few counts of this clone. The chain combines TRBV30 with TRBJ1-1; D unclear. This CDR3 contains 20 residues. The V end was cut by 3 bases, the J end by 1 base, with 30 bases between. Germline V gives CDR1 GTSNPN, CDR2 SVGIG (reference sequence). DNA for the CDR3: TGTGCCTGGAGAGCTGACTGGCCAACAAACTCCGCGGGCTCGAACACTGAAGCTTTCTTT. Protein product: CAWRADWPTNSAGSNTEAFF.

This clone was observed a handful of times. The same CDR3 can be traced to other DNA sequences in this sample. The chain is built from TRBV5-1 and TRBJ2-5; D is ambiguous. This CDR3 comprises 11 residues. Per the germline V gene, CDR1 is SGHRS and CDR2 is YFSETQ. The ends were cut back, 4 bases at V and 1 base at J, with 2 bases in the middle. The CDR3 nucleotides are TGCGCCAGCAGCATCCAAGAGACCCAGTACTTC. Residues: CASSIQETQYF. The full variable domain, in which reference TRBV5-1 and TRBJ2-5 provide the parts outside the CDR3, is KAGVTQTPRYLIKTRGQQVTLSCSPISGHRSVSWYQQTPGQGLQFLFEYFSETQRNKGNFPGRFSGRQFSNSRSEMNVSTLELGDSALYLCASSIQETQYFGPGTRLLVL.

There are a few counts of this clone. The gene calls are TRBV7-2 and TRBJ1-2, with 7 bases aligning to TRBD1. V trimming: 5 bases; J trimming: 6 bases; junction bases outside the gene matches: 6. Germline lookup yields CDR1 SGHTA and CDR2 FQGNSA. This CDR3 region has 13 residues. The CDR3 DNA reads TGTGCCAGCAGCCCCCGACAGGGTGATGGCTACACCTTC. Residues: CASSPRQGDGYTF.

This rearrangement joins TRBV19 to TRBJ1-4, with D hard to call. The V gene's germline CDR1 is LNHDA and CDR2 SQIVND (reference sequence). Between the trimmed V and J ends, which lost 4 bases and 0 bases, there was a span of 6 bases. This CDR3 contains 14 residues. CDR3: CASSNSATNEKLFF. The CDR3 bases are TGTGCCAGTAGTAACAGTGCAACTAATGAAAAACTGTTTTTT. The entire variable domain, with the rest obtained from reference TRBV19 and TRBJ1-4, is as follows: DGGITQSPKYLFRKEGQNVTLSCEQNLNHDAMYWYRQDPGQGLRLIYYSQIVNDFQKGDIAEGYSVSREKKESFPLTVTSAQKNPTAFYLCASSNSATNEKLFFGSGTQLSVL.

This clone was picked up a small number of times. This chain joins TRBV7-2 and TRBJ2-3; 9 nucleotides line up with TRBD2. The CDR3 has 15 amino acids. V lost 5 bases and J lost 1; bases outside the gene matches: 4. Per germline, CDR1 SGHTA and CDR2 FQGNSA. The CDR3 DNA reads as TGTGCCAGCAGCCGGTCTAGCGGGGGCACAGATACGCAGTATTTT. Residues: CASSRSSGGTDTQYF.

This clone showed up just a few times. The chain uses TRBV2 and TRBJ2-5, with TRBD1 as a possible D gene (5 bases). This CDR3 is built from 15 residues. The germline V gene has CDR1 SNHLY and CDR2 FYNNEI. V was trimmed by 3 bases and J by 3 bases, leaving 14 bases between them. CDR3 amino acids: CASSDLVGPKETQYF. DNA for the CDR3: TGTGCCAGCAGTGATCTAGTGGGGCCAAAAGAGACCCAGTACTTC.

This clone was seen only a few times. This chain links TRBV15 with TRBJ1-5; 9 nucleotides line up with TRBD1. The germline V gene has CDR1 LNHNV and CDR2 YYDKDF (reference sequence). The CDR3 length is 17 residues. J lost 0 bases, V lost 3 bases, and 6 bases had no gene match. This chain's CDR3 is CATSSLRQGGSNQPQHF. The CDR3 region has the DNA TGTGCCACCAGCAGTCTCCGACAGGGGGGTAGCAATCAGCCCCAGCATTTT.

The rearrangement links TRBV4-2 to TRBJ2-5, with 14 bases matching TRBD2. Losses at the gene ends were 0 bases for V and 5 bases for J; bases not matched to a gene: 5. The germline CDR1 and CDR2 sequences are LGHNA and YNFKEQ. This CDR3 has 17 amino acids. The CDR3 protein is CASSQDTGTSGSETQYF. In DNA form, the CDR3 reads TGTGCCAGCAGCCAAGATACCGGGACTAGCGGGAGTGAGACCCAGTACTTC.

This clone was seen only a few times. V gene TRBV29-1 combines with J gene TRBJ2-3, with 9 bases identical to TRBD2. The CDR3 is made up of 13 amino acids. V was clipped by 5 bases and J by 3 bases; unmatched bases: 3. The germline V gene has CDR1 SQVTM and CDR2 ANQGSEA. CDR3 in amino acids: CSVRGRVTDTQYF. The CDR3 nucleotides read TGCAGCGTTCGCGGGAGGGTGACAGATACGCAGTATTTT.

This chain connects TRBV18 to TRBJ2-6; D might be TRBD1 or TRBD2, each matching 5 bases. V dropped 3 bases and J dropped 2 bases, with 11 bases sitting between them. The CDR3 runs to 16 residues. Germline V CDR1 and CDR2: KGHSH, LQKENI. The CDR3: CASSPVQGAGANVLTF. The CDR3 DNA reads TGTGCCAGCTCACCTGTCCAGGGAGCTGGGGCCAACGTCCTGACTTTC.

This chain links TRBV29-1 with TRBJ2-1, with 8 bases fitting TRBD2. The germline CDR1 and CDR2 sequences are SQVTM and ANQGSEA. The V and J ends lost 0 bases and 4 bases, in that order; junction bases with no gene match: 5. This CDR3 contains 15 residues. The CDR3 region is CSVEEGSGVYNEQFF. DNA for the CDR3: TGCAGCGTTGAAGAGGGTAGCGGGGTGTACAATGAGCAGTTCTTC.

The chain couples TRBV5-1 to TRBJ2-6; D might be TRBD2 (5 bases). The V end lost 5 bases, the J end lost 0 bases, and 9 bases lay between the germline ends. Germline assignment: CDR1 SGHRS and CDR2 YFSETQ. This CDR3 region has 15 residues. CDR3 nucleotides: TGCGCCAGCAGTACCGGGATCTCTGGGGCCAACGTCCTGACTTTC. Its translation is CASSTGISGANVLTF.

This clone was observed a handful of times. V usage is TRBV20-1 and J usage is TRBJ1-2; D call uncertain. Trimming pared 0 bases from V and 8 bases from J, leaving 4 bases between. From germline, CDR1 is DFQATT and CDR2 SNEGSKA (reference sequence). The CDR3 is 10 amino acids. DNA for the CDR3: TGCAGTGCTAGAGATAAGGGCTACACCTTC. Translated: CSARDKGYTF.

In this sample, this clone turned up a few times. This chain uses TRBV19 with TRBJ1-2; TRBD1 is a possible D gene (6 bases). Germline CDR1 and CDR2: LNHDA and SQIVND (reference sequence). CDR3 length equals 14 residues. V was cut by 5 bases and J by 0 bases, with 10 bases left in between. For the CDR3, the DNA is TGTGCCAGTAGTGCGACAGGTTCTAACTATGGCTACACCTTC. This gives the protein CASSATGSNYGYTF.

The V gene is TRBV4-1, the J gene TRBJ2-1; tentative D call: TRBD2 (5 bases). Germline loops: CDR1 MGHRA, CDR2 YSYEKL. Trimming stripped 1 base from V and 9 bases from J, with 13 bases between. This CDR3 is built from 14 residues. CDR3 DNA: TGCGCCAGCAGCCAAGTTCGAGCTGAGGGTGAGCAGTTCTTC. It encodes CASSQVRAEGEQFF.

V and J are TRBV4-1 and TRBJ2-4, with D uncertain. The CDR3 extends over 17 amino acids. V lost 0 bases and J 0 bases, leaving 12 bases between the germline ends. Germline-derived CDR1 and CDR2 are MGHRA and YSYEKL. CDR3 bases: TGCGCCAGCAGCCAAGATTTGTTGGGGTTAGCCAAAAACATTCAGTACTTC. Encoded protein: CASSQDLLGLAKNIQYF.

The J gene is TRBJ2-3, the V gene TRBV4-3; 8 positions match TRBD1. Germline assignment: CDR1 LGHNA and CDR2 YSLEER. V trimming: 4 bases; J trimming: 9 bases; junction bases outside the gene matches: 3. This CDR3 comprises 12 residues. DNA of the CDR3: TGCGCCAGCAGCCTCACAGGGGGAACGCAGTATTTT. It translates to CASSLTGGTQYF.

The V gene is TRBV30, the J gene TRBJ1-4; TRBD1 matches at 7 bases. V dropped 5 bases and J dropped 1; count of bases not matched to a gene: 13. CDR1 GTSNPN and CDR2 SVGIG come from the germline V gene (reference sequence). The CDR3 has 17 residues. DNA of the CDR3: TGTGCCTGGTTGGGTACAGGGGATTCGGGAACTAATGAAAAACTGTTTTTT. Translating gives CAWLGTGDSGTNEKLFF.

V and J are TRBV27 and TRBJ1-6; D unresolved. Germline CDR1 is MNHEY and CDR2 is SMNVEV (reference sequence). The length of the CDR3 is 15 residues. V lost 6 bases, J lost 7 bases, and 16 bases lay in between. The chain's CDR3 is CASRARPRANSPLHF. CDR3 nucleotide sequence: TGTGCCAGCAGAGCAAGGCCTAGGGCAAATTCACCCCTCCACTTT.

A remark on this clone: Other DNA sequences of this sample code for an identical CDR3. The J gene is TRBJ2-1, the V gene TRBV29-1; D possibly corresponds to TRBD2 (6 bases). CDR3 length: 14 residues. V lost 7 bases to trimming and J lost 8 bases, with 21 bases between them. CDR1 and CDR2 (germline): SQVTM, ANQGSEA. This chain's CDR3 is CSGGDSAGLDEQFF. The DNA for the CDR3 is TGCAGCGGTGGGGACTCCGCGGGGTTGGATGAGCAGTTCTTC.